The rows below give T cell receptor beta chains drawn from one sample of a study of cytomegalovirus exposure and HLA in healthy donors. Profiling relied on immunoSEQ multiplex PCR, and the TCRdb table lists in-frame clones only, not all of them. The data contain 140,000 or so clones, around 86% of them singletons. Sequencing was done on a sample of PBMCs. All receptors come from a female donor in good health and CMV-seronegative. Each CDR3 is given with its conserved first and last residue. Fields, in order: J gene, V gene, CDR3 length, D gene, clone size, CDR3 DNA, CDR3 protein. D genes are given only for firm matches. Only some rows state a clone size, as once, few, many or a class for expanded clones.

TRBJ1-2 TRBV5-6 15 TRBD1 NA TGTGCCAGCAGCTTCCGACAGGGCAGTAGTTATGGCTACACCTTC CASSFRQGSSYGYTF
TRBJ1-1 TRBV7-9 15 TRBD1 NA TGTGCCAGCAGCTTACCAGGGACAGGGCGGACTGAAGCTTTCTTT CASSLPGTGRTEAFF
TRBJ2-3 TRBV29-1 12 TRBD1 few TGCAGCGCGGGACAGGGAGCAGATACGCAGTATTTT CSAGQGADTQYF
TRBJ1-1 TRBV29-1 11 TRBD1 NA TGCAGCGTTGGACAGGGCACTGAAGCTTTCTTT CSVGQGTEAFF
TRBJ2-3 TRBV5-1 15 TRBD2 NA TGCGCCAGCAGCTCCGGGACTAGCGGCACAGATACGCAGTATTTT CASSSGTSGTDTQYF
TRBJ1-5 TRBV6-5 15 TRBD1 NA TGTGCCAGCAGTTACTCGAGGGACAGGAATCAGCCCCAGCATTTT CASSYSRDRNQPQHF
TRBJ2-7 TRBV11-2 15 NA few TGTGCCAGCAGCTTAGAACCCCAGGGGCTCTACGAGCAGTACTTC CASSLEPQGLYEQYF
TRBJ1-2 TRBV7-2 16 TRBD1 NA TGTGCCAGCAGCTTTTCCACAGGGGGAACACCTCTCGGCTACACCTTC CASSFSTGGTPLGYTF
TRBJ2-1 TRBV6-4 15 TRBD2 NA TGTGCCAGCAGTGGTAGCGGGAGCTCCTACAATGAGCAGTTCTTC CASSGSGSSYNEQFF
TRBJ2-7 TRBV7-9 14 TRBD2 NA TGTGCCAGCAGCTTAGCGGGCGGGAGCTACGAGCAGTACTTC CASSLAGGSYEQYF
TRBJ2-7 TRBV2 16 TRBD1 few TGTGCCAGCAGGGCCAAAGGGGGACAGGGGTCCTACGAGCAGTACTTC CASRAKGGQGSYEQYF
TRBJ1-1 TRBV28 16 TRBD1 once TGTGCCAGCACCTTTACAGGGGGCGCGGGGGGGACTGAAGCTTTCTTT CASTFTGGAGGTEAFF
TRBJ1-3 TRBV29-1 13 NA once TGCAGCGTTTTACAGGGAACTGGAAACACCATATATTTT CSVLQGTGNTIYF
TRBJ1-5 TRBV6-1 14 NA few TGTGCCAGCAGTGAAGCGGGCACCAATCAGCCCCAGCATTTT CASSEAGTNQPQHF
TRBJ2-1 TRBV5-4 17 NA NA TGTGCCAGCAGCTACTTTTTAGCGGTTTCCTCCTACAATGAGCAGTTCTTC CASSYFLAVSSYNEQFF
TRBJ1-3 TRBV9 13 TRBD1 NA TGTGCCAGCAGGGGACAGTTCGGAAACACCATATATTTT CASRGQFGNTIYF
TRBJ1-2 TRBV6-1 14 NA NA TGTGCCAGCAGTGAAGGGACAGCTAACTATGGCTACACCTTC CASSEGTANYGYTF
TRBJ1-2 TRBV5-1 17 TRBD1 once TGCGCCAGCAGCTTGGGGACAGGGGGCCCAGCTAACTATGGCTACACCTTC CASSLGTGGPANYGYTF
TRBJ1-2 TRBV27 16 TRBD1 NA TGTGCCAGCAGTTCCCTAGGGACAGGGGATACCTATGGCTACACCTTC CASSSLGTGDTYGYTF
TRBJ2-3 TRBV2 14 TRBD2 NA TGTGCCAGCAGTATAAAGCGGGATACAGATACGCAGTATTTT CASSIKRDTDTQYF
TRBJ2-7 TRBV6-1 14 TRBD1 NA TGTGCCAGCAGGACGGGGGACAGGGTGGCCGAGCAGTACTTC CASRTGDRVAEQYF
TRBJ2-1 TRBV5-6 15 TRBD1 NA TGTGCCAGCAGCTTATGGACAGGGGGCTACAATGAGCAGTTCTTC CASSLWTGGYNEQFF
TRBJ2-7 TRBV5-6 16 TRBD2 NA TGTGCCAGCAGACAAGAAGGGACTAGCGGGTCCTACGAGCAGTACTTC CASRQEGTSGSYEQYF
TRBJ2-2 TRBV10-3 14 TRBD1 NA TGTGCCATCCTGGGACAGCCTAACACCGGGGAGCTGTTTTTT CAILGQPNTGELFF
TRBJ2-7 TRBV4-2 15 NA NA TGTGCCAGCAGCCAAGGTGGGACTTTAACCTACGAGCAGTACTTC CASSQGGTLTYEQYF
TRBJ1-5 TRBV27 15 NA NA TGTGCCAGCAGTTTAGGGCAGGGTGGCAATCAGCCCCAGCATTTT CASSLGQGGNQPQHF
TRBJ1-1 TRBV28 14 NA NA TGTGCCAGCAGTCCCAGCCAACAGGACACTGAAGCTTTCTTT CASSPSQQDTEAFF
TRBJ1-3 TRBV5-5 17 TRBD1 few TGTGCCAGCAGCTTGGTTGTCAGGACAGGGACCGGAAACACCATATATTTT CASSLVVRTGTGNTIYF
TRBJ2-1 TRBV6-6 16 NA NA TGTGCCAGCACCCCTGACGGGACTCTAACCTACAATGAGCAGTTCTTC CASTPDGTLTYNEQFF
TRBJ2-2 TRBV29-1 13 NA few TGCAGCGTTGAAAGCGGGTACACCGGGGAGCTGTTTTTT CSVESGYTGELFF
TRBJ2-1 TRBV4-2 16 TRBD2 once TGTGCCAGCAGCCCAGCGGGGAAGAGCTCCTACAATGAGCAGTTCTTC CASSPAGKSSYNEQFF
TRBJ1-1 TRBV9 16 TRBD1 NA TGTGCCAGCAGCCCCGGGACAGGGGCCATGAACACTGAAGCTTTCTTT CASSPGTGAMNTEAFF
TRBJ2-5 TRBV7-3 15 NA few TGTGCCAGCAGCTTAGAACAGTCAGGGCGGGAGACCCAGTACTTC CASSLEQSGRETQYF
TRBJ1-4 TRBV6-5 15 TRBD1 NA TGTGCCAGCAGACCCACGGACAGGGTCAATGAAAAACTGTTTTTT CASRPTDRVNEKLFF
TRBJ2-7 TRBV28 17 TRBD1 NA TGTGCCAGCAGTTTGACTCCCGGGGCAGGGGGTTCCTACGAGCAGTACTTC CASSLTPGAGGSYEQYF
TRBJ2-5 TRBV19 16 NA few TGTGCCAGTACCCCCGCCTCCCTAGGCGGTCAAGAGACCCAGTACTTC CASTPASLGGQETQYF
TRBJ2-1 TRBV5-6 11 NA few TGTGCCAGCAGCTCATACAATGAGCAGTTCTTC CASSSYNEQFF
TRBJ2-1 TRBV2 13 TRBD1 NA TGTGCCAGCTGGGGACAGGGTAAGAATGAGCAGTTCTTC CASWGQGKNEQFF
TRBJ2-7 TRBV6-1 11 NA NA TGTGCCAGCAGTGATGGGGGGGCTCCGTACTTC CASSDGGAPYF
TRBJ1-4 TRBV27 12 NA NA TGTGCCAGCAGCGACGGGGGACTTTCACTGTTTTTT CASSDGGLSLFF
TRBJ2-3 TRBV11-1 16 NA NA TGTGCCAGCAGCTTAGGGTTTAGCGGTAACACAGATACGCAGTATTTT CASSLGFSGNTDTQYF
TRBJ2-6 TRBV5-1 19 NA NA TGCGCCAGTGCATGGACAGACCTTCTTCAGCCCTCTGGGGCCAACGTCCTGACTTTC CASAWTDLLQPSGANVLTF
TRBJ2-3 TRBV4-2 14 NA NA TGTGCCAGCAGCCCCTATTCGTACACAGATACGCAGTATTTT CASSPYSYTDTQYF
TRBJ2-7 TRBV6-1 16 TRBD1 once TGTGCCAGCAGTGAAATGCGTACAGGGGGGACCTACGAGCAGTACTTC CASSEMRTGGTYEQYF
TRBJ1-1 TRBV9 17 NA NA TGTGCCAGCAGCGTAGCGCCCGGGACACCTAAGAACACTGAAGCTTTCTTT CASSVAPGTPKNTEAFF
TRBJ2-7 TRBV10-2 12 TRBD1 NA TGCGCCGGCGGGACAGGGTCCTACGAGCAGTACTTC CAGGTGSYEQYF
TRBJ1-2 TRBV7-9 14 NA NA TGTGCCAGCAGCTTAGTGGAGTTGCACTATGGCTACACCTTC CASSLVELHYGYTF
TRBJ2-7 TRBV7-6 12 NA NA TGTGCCAGCACGCTCAACTCTTACGAGCAGTACTTC CASTLNSYEQYF
TRBJ1-1 TRBV5-5 13 NA NA TGTGCCAGCAGCTTGGAGGCGGACACTGAAGCTTTCTTT CASSLEADTEAFF
TRBJ2-2 TRBV10-1 15 NA NA TGCGCCAGCAGTCTCCAGGGGCGAGGGCCCGGGGAGCTGTTTTTT CASSLQGRGPGELFF
TRBJ2-1 TRBV10-2 17 TRBD2 NA TGCGCCAGCAGTGAGGGACTAGCGGGAGGAACCTACAATGAGCAGTTCTTC CASSEGLAGGTYNEQFF
TRBJ2-3 TRBV13 15 TRBD1 NA TGTGCCAGCAGCTTACTGGGACAGGGAGGCGATACGCAGTATTTT CASSLLGQGGDTQYF
TRBJ1-6 TRBV30 13 TRBD1 NA TGTGCCTGGAATCCAGGGGGATATTCACCCCTCCACTTT CAWNPGGYSPLHF